This is a list of T cell receptor beta chains from one sample in a study of PD-L1 blockade in urothelial cancer. Produced via immunoSEQ multiplex PCR; TCRdb's table is partial and in-frame only. The sample has over 45,000 clones, around 83% seen once. The source was PBMCs, collected around atezolizumab (anti-PD-L1) treatment. Receptor source: a man in his sixties with urothelial cancer. Both conserved end residues are part of each CDR3. D genes are given only for firm matches. The listing skips clone size in some rows; elsewhere it reads once, few, many or a size class.

CDR3 protein	CDR3 DNA	J gene	V gene	D gene	clone size
CASSKTQGVTEAFF	TGTGCCAGTAGTAAAACACAGGGAGTCACTGAAGCTTTCTTT	TRBJ1-1	TRBV19	.	.
CASSYATMNTEAFF	TGTGCCAGCAGTTACGCAACAATGAACACTGAAGCTTTCTTT	TRBJ1-1	TRBV6-5	.	.
CASSLTSDQETQYF	TGTGCCAGCAGCTTAACTAGCGACCAAGAGACCCAGTACTTC	TRBJ2-5	TRBV11-2	TRBD2	.
CASSLAVWGQGQFF	TGTGCCAGCAGCTTAGCTGTTTGGGGACAGGGCCAGTTCTTC	TRBJ2-1	TRBV7-2	TRBD1	.
CSVDTGAGVDEQYF	TGCAGCGTCGATACCGGTGCAGGGGTCGACGAGCAGTACTTC	TRBJ2-7	TRBV29-1	.	.
CASSPGTVLQETQYF	TGTGCCAGCAGCCCCGGGACAGTGCTTCAAGAGACCCAGTACTTC	TRBJ2-5	TRBV7-9	TRBD1	.
CASSSDRGSGGYTF	TGTGCCAGCAGCTCAGACAGGGGGTCTGGTGGCTACACCTTC	TRBJ1-2	TRBV7-9	TRBD1	.
CASSPDSYGETQYF	TGTGCCAGCAGCCCGGACTCATACGGGGAGACCCAGTACTTC	TRBJ2-5	TRBV5-4	.	few
CASSDVQGTTYEQYF	TGTGCCAGCAGTGACGTACAGGGGACCACCTACGAGCAGTACTTC	TRBJ2-7	TRBV6-1	TRBD1	once
CASSLIAGGQETQYF	TGTGCCAGCAGCCTGATAGCGGGAGGGCAAGAGACCCAGTACTTC	TRBJ2-5	TRBV7-2	TRBD2	.
CASSPRGGLMVADTQYF	TGTGCCAGCAGTCCCAGAGGCGGGTTGATGGTGGCAGATACGCAGTATTTT	TRBJ2-3	TRBV5-5	.	.
CASSSGRAGSTGNTIYF	TGTGCCAGCAGCTCTGGACGGGCGGGATCGACAGGAAACACCATATATTTT	TRBJ1-3	TRBV7-9	.	.
CASSLGTGMNTEAFF	TGTGCCAGCAGCTTAGGGACAGGGATGAACACTGAAGCTTTCTTT	TRBJ1-1	TRBV7-2	TRBD1	.
CASSPGDRPNQPQHF	TGTGCCAGTAGTCCCGGGGACAGGCCCAATCAGCCCCAGCATTTT	TRBJ1-5	TRBV19	TRBD1	.
CASSPVWETSGSSYEQYF	TGCGCCAGCAGCCCCGTTTGGGAGACTAGCGGGTCTTCCTACGAGCAGTACTTC	TRBJ2-7	TRBV5-1	TRBD2	.
CAWVSREGPDTQYF	TGTGCCTGGGTCTCGCGGGAGGGTCCAGATACGCAGTATTTT	TRBJ2-3	TRBV30	TRBD2	.
CASSYTGIGGYTF	TGTGCCAGCAGCTATACGGGGATAGGGGGCTACACCTTC	TRBJ1-2	TRBV11-2	.	.
CASSQVYRVYEQYF	TGCGCCAGCAGCCAAGTCTACAGGGTCTACGAGCAGTACTTC	TRBJ2-7	TRBV4-1	.	.
CASSVGYTEAFF	TGTGCCAGCAGTGTCGGTTACACTGAAGCTTTCTTT	TRBJ1-1	TRBV6-1	.	.
CASSVAIAGEQYF	TGTGCCAGCAGCGTAGCAATAGCCGGCGAGCAGTACTTC	TRBJ2-7	TRBV9	.	.
CAWSGIADYGDTQYF	TGTGCCTGGAGTGGAATAGCAGATTACGGTGATACGCAGTATTTT	TRBJ2-3	TRBV30	.	.
CSASDSLNQPQHF	TGCAGTGCATCGGACAGTCTCAATCAGCCCCAGCATTTT	TRBJ1-5	TRBV29-1	.	once
CSASGSDEQYF	TGCAGTGCTAGCGGGTCCGACGAGCAGTACTTC	TRBJ2-7	TRBV20-1	.	few
CASSQENGLTGAIYGYTF	TGTGCCAGCAGCCAAGAAAACGGGCTGACAGGGGCTATCTATGGCTACACCTTC	TRBJ1-2	TRBV4-2	TRBD1	.
CASSRKGQGTDTQYF	TGTGCCAGTAGTAGAAAGGGACAGGGCACAGATACGCAGTATTTT	TRBJ2-3	TRBV19	TRBD1	.
CASSQGTSGRNEFF	TGTGCCAGCTCACAAGGGACTAGCGGGAGAAATGAGTTCTTC	TRBJ2-1	TRBV18	TRBD2	.
CASSRRTGGFGGYTF	TGTGCCAGTAGTCGTCGGACAGGGGGATTTGGTGGCTACACCTTC	TRBJ1-2	TRBV19	TRBD1	once
CASSEWQGGGKLFF	TGTGCCAGCAGTGAATGGCAAGGGGGGGGAAAACTGTTTTTT	TRBJ1-4	TRBV6-1	.	.
CASSLGRSMNTEAFF	TGCGCCAGCAGCCTGGGACGGAGCATGAACACTGAAGCTTTCTTT	TRBJ1-1	TRBV5-1	.	.
CASSQDAVAGATYQETQYF	TGTGCCAGCAGCCAAGATGCGGTAGCGGGGGCCACGTACCAAGAGACCCAGTACTTC	TRBJ2-5	TRBV4-2	TRBD2	.
CASSLDNRVRTEAFF	TGTGCCAGCAGCTTAGATAACAGGGTGAGGACTGAAGCTTTCTTT	TRBJ1-1	TRBV7-2	.	.
CASSQVGRGFSYEQYF	TGCGCCAGCAGCCAAGTAGGCAGGGGTTTTTCCTACGAGCAGTACTTC	TRBJ2-7	TRBV4-1	.	.
CASSSYPGGWFNEQFF	TGTGCCAGCAGCTCCTATCCCGGGGGGTGGTTTAATGAGCAGTTCTTC	TRBJ2-1	TRBV5-6	TRBD2	.
CASSQVAGAGELFF	TGCGCCAGCAGCCAAGTAGCGGGGGCCGGGGAGCTGTTTTTT	TRBJ2-2	TRBV4-3	TRBD2	.
CASTDRGIPEAFF	TGTGCCAGCACCGACAGGGGTATTCCTGAAGCTTTCTTT	TRBJ1-1	TRBV6-5	TRBD1	few
CASSIFGRDIAKNIQYF	TGTGCCAGTAGTATATTCGGGAGAGATATAGCCAAAAACATTCAGTACTTC	TRBJ2-4	TRBV19	.	.
CASSAKLTVSSYEQYF	TGTGCCAGCAGCGCAAAATTGACAGTCAGCTCCTACGAGCAGTACTTC	TRBJ2-7	TRBV7-3	.	once
CAISVTGNYGYTF	TGTGCCATCAGTGTGACAGGGAACTATGGCTACACCTTC	TRBJ1-2	TRBV10-3	TRBD1	.
CASSRYRGRNTIYF	TGTGCCAGCAGCCGGTACAGGGGTCGAAACACCATATATTTT	TRBJ1-3	TRBV7-2	TRBD1	.
CASSLERGLVDEQFF	TGTGCCAGCAGCTTAGAGCGGGGTTTGGTCGATGAGCAGTTCTTC	TRBJ2-1	TRBV11-2	.	once